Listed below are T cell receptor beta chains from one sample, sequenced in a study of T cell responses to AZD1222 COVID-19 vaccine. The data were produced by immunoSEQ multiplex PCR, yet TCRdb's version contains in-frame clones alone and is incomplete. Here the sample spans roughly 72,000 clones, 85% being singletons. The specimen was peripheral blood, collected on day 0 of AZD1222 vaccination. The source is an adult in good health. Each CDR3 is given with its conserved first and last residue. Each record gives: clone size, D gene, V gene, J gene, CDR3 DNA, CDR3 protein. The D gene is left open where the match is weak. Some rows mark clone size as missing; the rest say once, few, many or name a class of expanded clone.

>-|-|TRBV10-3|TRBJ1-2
TGTGCCATCAGTGAGAGCGGTCCCCGAACCCACGGCTACACCTTC
CAISESGPRTHGYTF
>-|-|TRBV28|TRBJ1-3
TGTGCCGGATCCACGGCGAACTCTGGAAACACCATATATTTT
CAGSTANSGNTIYF
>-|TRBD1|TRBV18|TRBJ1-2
TGTGCCAGCTCACCGGGAGGGGGCAACTATGGCTACACCTTC
CASSPGGGNYGYTF
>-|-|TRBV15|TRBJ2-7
TGTGCCACCAGCAGAGACACAGGACCCTACGAGCAGTACTTC
CATSRDTGPYEQYF
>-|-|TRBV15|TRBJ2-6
TGTGCCACCAGCGGACCCTCTGGGGCCAACGTCCTGACTTTC
CATSGPSGANVLTF
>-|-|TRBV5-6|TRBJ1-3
TGTGCCAGCAGCTTGGAAGGGGCTTCGGGAAACACCATATATTTT
CASSLEGASGNTIYF
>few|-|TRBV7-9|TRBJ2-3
TGTGCCAGCAGCCCGGACCACTCAGATACGCAGTATTTT
CASSPDHSDTQYF
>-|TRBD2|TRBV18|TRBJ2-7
TGTGCCAGCTCAACCGGGACTAGCGGGAGCGACGAGCAGTACTTC
CASSTGTSGSDEQYF
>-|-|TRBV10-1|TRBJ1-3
TGCGCCAGCAGACAAAGGAGGGGGGCGGGCGGAAACACCATATATTTT
CASRQRRGAGGNTIYF
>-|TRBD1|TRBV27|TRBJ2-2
TGTGCCAGCAGTGTCAGGGGGCGTCCCGGGGAGCTGTTTTTT
CASSVRGRPGELFF
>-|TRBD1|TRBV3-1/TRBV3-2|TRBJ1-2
TGTGCCAGCAGCCAAAACAGGGGCTATGGCTACACCTTC
CASSQNRGYGYTF
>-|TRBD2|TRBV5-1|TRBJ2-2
TGCGCCAGCAGCCACCGACTAGCGGGGGACACCGGGGAGCTGTTTTTT
CASSHRLAGDTGELFF
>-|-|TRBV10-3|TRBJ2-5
TGTGCCATCAGGGCCACAACCGGTATAGAGACCCAGTACTTC
CAIRATTGIETQYF
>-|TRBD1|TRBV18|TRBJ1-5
TGTGCCAGCTCATCAAGACAGGGATTGAGCAATCAGCCCCAGCATTTT
CASSSRQGLSNQPQHF
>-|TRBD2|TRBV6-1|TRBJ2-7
TGTGCCAGCAGTGATCGGGAGGGGGGCCTCCACGAGCAGTACTTC
CASSDREGGLHEQYF
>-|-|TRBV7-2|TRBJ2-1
TGTGCCAGCAGCTATACCGGGACATTCAACAATGAGCAGTTCTTC
CASSYTGTFNNEQFF
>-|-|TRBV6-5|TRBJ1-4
TGTGCCAGCAGTCTTGGACAGAATGAAAAACTGTTTTTT
CASSLGQNEKLFF
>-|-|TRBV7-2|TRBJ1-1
TGTGCCAGCAGCTTAACGGGCCGGGTAGAAGCTTTCTTT
CASSLTGRVEAFF
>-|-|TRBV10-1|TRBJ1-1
TGCGCCAGCAGTGAGCGGGGGTGGGACACTGAAGCTTTCTTT
CASSERGWDTEAFF
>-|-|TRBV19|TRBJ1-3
TGTGCCAGTAGAAACACTTTCTCTGGAAACACCATATATTTT
CASRNTFSGNTIYF
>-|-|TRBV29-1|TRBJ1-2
TGCAGCGTCCGACTCCTCCTCACCTATGGCTACACCTTC
CSVRLLLTYGYTF
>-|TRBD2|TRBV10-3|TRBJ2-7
TGTGCCATCAGTGAGATTCGTGCGGGAGACCCATACGAGCAGTACTTC
CAISEIRAGDPYEQYF
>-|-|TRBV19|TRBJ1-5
TGTGCCAGTAGTAATCTCGCCGGGGGCAATCAGCCCCAGCATTTT
CASSNLAGGNQPQHF
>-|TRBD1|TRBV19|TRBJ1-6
TGTGCCAGTACCCCCCAGACAGGGGCCAATTCACCCCTCCACTTT
CASTPQTGANSPLHF
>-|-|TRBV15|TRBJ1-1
TGTGCCACCAGCAGAGAGGGGAGGAACACTGAAGCTTTCTTT
CATSREGRNTEAFF
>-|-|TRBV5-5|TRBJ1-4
TGTGCCAGCAGCCCTGAGGGGAATTGGAATGAAAAACTGTTTTTT
CASSPEGNWNEKLFF
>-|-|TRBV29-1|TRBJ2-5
TGCAGCGTTGAACGGGCGACCTCAGAGACCCAGTACTTC
CSVERATSETQYF
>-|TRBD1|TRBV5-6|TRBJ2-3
TGTGCCAGCAGCTCAACAGGGGCAGATACGCAGTATTTT
CASSSTGADTQYF
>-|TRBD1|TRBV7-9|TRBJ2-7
TGTGCCAGCAGCCTGGGACAGACCCTGATAGGGTACGAGCAGTACTTC
CASSLGQTLIGYEQYF
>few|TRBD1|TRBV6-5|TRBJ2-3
TGTGCCAGCAGTTACCCCCCGGGACAGAGCACAGATACGCAGTATTTT
CASSYPPGQSTDTQYF
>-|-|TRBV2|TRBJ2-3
TGTGCCAGCAGACAGGGTTCAGATACGCAGTATTTT
CASRQGSDTQYF
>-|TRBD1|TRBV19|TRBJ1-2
TGTGCCAGTAGTATAGGGACAGGGAACTATGGCTACACCTTC
CASSIGTGNYGYTF
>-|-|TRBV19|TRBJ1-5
TGTGCCAGTACCGTCGGAAGGGGGGACAATCAGCCCCAGCATTTT
CASTVGRGDNQPQHF
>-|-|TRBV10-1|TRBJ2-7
TGCGCCAGCAGTGATACCACGGCCGGGGACGAGCAGTACTTC
CASSDTTAGDEQYF
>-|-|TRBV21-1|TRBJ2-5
TGTGCCAGCAGCAAAATGAAACTAGAACTTCAAGAGACCCAGTACTTC
CASSKMKLELQETQYF
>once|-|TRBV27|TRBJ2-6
TGTGCCAGCAGTTTTAGCCCCGGGGGAGCCGGGGCCAACGTCCTGACTTTC
CASSFSPGGAGANVLTF
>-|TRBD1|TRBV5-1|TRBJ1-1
TGCGCCAGCAGAAGGGACAGGCTGAACCTGAACACTGAAGCTTTCTTT
CASRRDRLNLNTEAFF
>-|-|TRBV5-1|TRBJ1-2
TGCGCCAGCAGCTTGCGACTGGGCCTCGACGGTGACTCCGGCGGCTACACCTTC
CASSLRLGLDGDSGGYTF
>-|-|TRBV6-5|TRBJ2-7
TGTGCCAGCAGTTCCTACGGGACAATAAGTAACGAGCAGTACTTC
CASSSYGTISNEQYF
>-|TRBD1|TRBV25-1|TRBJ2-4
TGTGCCAGCAGTGGACAGGGGCCCATTCAGTACTTC
CASSGQGPIQYF
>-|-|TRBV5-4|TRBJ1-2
TGTGCCAGCAGCCCCCAAGCACGGAGTGGTAACTATGGCTACACCTTC
CASSPQARSGNYGYTF
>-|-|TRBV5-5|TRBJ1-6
TGTGCCAGCAGCTTCTTTGGGGCGATCGATTCACCCCTCCACTTT
CASSFFGAIDSPLHF
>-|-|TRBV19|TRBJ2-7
TGTGCCAGTAGTATCCGGGACGGCCCCTACGAGCAGTACTTC
CASSIRDGPYEQYF
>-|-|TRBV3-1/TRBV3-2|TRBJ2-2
TGTGCCAGCAGCCCGACTCATCAATTGGAGGTGGGCACCGGGGAGCTGTTTTTT
CASSPTHQLEVGTGELFF
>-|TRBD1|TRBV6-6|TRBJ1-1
TGTGCCAGCAGTTTACAGGGGGCGAACCCTGAAGCTTTCTTT
CASSLQGANPEAFF
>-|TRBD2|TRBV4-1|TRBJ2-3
TGCGCCAGCAGTTTACTAGCGGACACAGATACGCAGTATTTT
CASSLLADTDTQYF
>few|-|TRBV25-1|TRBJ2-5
TGTGCCAGCAGCGGGGTGGGACCGCTTGTCGAGACCCAGTACTTC
CASSGVGPLVETQYF
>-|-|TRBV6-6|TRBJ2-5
TGTGCCAGCAGTTACTCGAGTGGCCCCTGGTACTTC
CASSYSSGPWYF
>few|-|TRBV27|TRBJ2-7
TGTGCCAGCAGTGCCGGGACTTCCCGCGAGCAGTACTTC
CASSAGTSREQYF
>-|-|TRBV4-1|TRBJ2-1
TGCGCCAGCAGTCAGGGACTCGGGGGCTCCTACAATGAGCAGTTCTTC
CASSQGLGGSYNEQFF
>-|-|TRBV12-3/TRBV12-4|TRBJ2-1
TGTGCCAGCAGTTTAGCGCATGAGAATGAGCAGTTCTTC
CASSLAHENEQFF
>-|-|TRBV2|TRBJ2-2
TGTGCCAGCAGTTTACACCAGAACACCGGGGAGCTGTTTTTT
CASSLHQNTGELFF
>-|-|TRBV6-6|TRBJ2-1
TGTGCCACTACCGCCGGGGTAACCTACAATGAGCAGTTCTTC
CATTAGVTYNEQFF
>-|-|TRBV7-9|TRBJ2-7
TGTGCCAGCAGCTTAGATTGGGAGCAGTACTTC
CASSLDWEQYF
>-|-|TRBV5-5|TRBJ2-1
TGTGCCAGCAGCTTGGCCGGGGAATTACAGTTCTTC
CASSLAGELQFF